This TCR beta chain was sequenced for a study of T cells in Graves' hyperthyroidism and ophthalmopathy. Turning to the study itself: At initial diagnosis, before any treatment had begun, peripheral blood was obtained.

What was amplified from RNA transcripts were TCR beta CDR3 regions. First-round RT-PCR with HTBI primers amplified the TCR CDR3 region. MiXCR, run by TCRdb on the multiplex PCR reads, gives a single entry per CDR3 protein. The sample holds tens of thousands of distinct CDR3 sequences; 49% are singletons and the top ten take approximately 6.2%. Trimming removed 5 bases from V and 4 bases from J, with 9 bases in between. Looked up from germline, CDR1 is KGHSH and CDR2 is LQKENI. CDR3 length: 13 amino acids. The sequenced material came from blood. The rearrangement links TRBV18 to TRBJ1-5; D is perhaps TRBD1 (5 bases). The clonotype originates from a woman between 45 and 60 years old with Graves' hyperthyroidism that later progressed to Graves' ophthalmopathy. CDR3 sequence: CASSGGGNQPQHF. The CDR3 bases are TGTGCCAGCTCAGGGGGAGGGAATCAGCCCCAGCATTTT.